A single T cell receptor beta chain is shown here with its context. Its specificity is not known. The sample is drawn from a study of shared clonotypes between healthy human individuals. Study-wide results and caveats: Some clonotypes were shared by all four sorted-subset donors, while others were not shared. The non-shared ones had lower generation probabilities than the shared ones. Across subsets, estimated richness was generally greater for naive than for memory populations.

V lost 7 bases and J lost 2; bases outside the gene matches: 3. CDR1 is SGHRS and CDR2 is YFSETQ in the germline V gene. The CDR3 covers 13 residues. Sorted-subset replicate PCR reactions contained 200 ng DNA, corresponding to some 29,000 T cell genomes. The repertoire was sequenced with immunoSEQ multiplex PCR; TCRdb's copy has only in-frame clones and lacks some. Altogether around 510,000 clones are present, roughly 95% being singletons, with the ten largest covering around 0.066%. The origin of this receptor is a woman in her 30s in good health. The rearrangement links TRBV5-1 to TRBJ2-1, with 7 bases fitting TRBD1. Material: naive CD4+ T cells sorted from blood. Described subset: CD45RA+ positively selected. CDR3 protein: CASATGTYNEQFF. The CDR3 DNA sequence: TGCGCCAGCGCGACAGGGACCTACAATGAGCAGTTCTTC. Full variable domain (outside the CDR3, taken from reference TRBV5-1 and TRBJ2-1): KAGVTQTPRYLIKTRGQQVTLSCSPISGHRSVSWYQQTPGQGLQFLFEYFSETQRNKGNFPGRFSGRQFSNSRSEMNVSTLELGDSALYLCASATGTYNEQFFGPGTRLTVL.